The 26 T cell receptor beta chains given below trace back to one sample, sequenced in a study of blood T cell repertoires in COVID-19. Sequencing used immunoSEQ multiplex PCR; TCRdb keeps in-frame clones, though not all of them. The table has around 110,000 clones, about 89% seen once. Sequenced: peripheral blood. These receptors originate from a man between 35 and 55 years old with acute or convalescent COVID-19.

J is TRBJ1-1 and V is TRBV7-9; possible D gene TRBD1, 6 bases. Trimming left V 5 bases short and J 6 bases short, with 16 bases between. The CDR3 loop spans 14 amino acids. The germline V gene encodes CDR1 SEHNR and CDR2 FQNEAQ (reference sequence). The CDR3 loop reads CASSLNGQSAEAFF. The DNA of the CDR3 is TGTGCCAGCAGCCTCAACGGACAGTCCGCTGAAGCTTTCTTT.

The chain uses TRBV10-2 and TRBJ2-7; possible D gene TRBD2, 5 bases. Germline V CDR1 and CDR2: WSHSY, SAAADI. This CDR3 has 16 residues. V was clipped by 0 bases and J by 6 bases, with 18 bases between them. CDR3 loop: CASSESGAPLPPEQYF. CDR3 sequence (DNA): TGCGCCAGCAGTGAGTCGGGAGCCCCACTACCCCCCGAGCAGTACTTC.

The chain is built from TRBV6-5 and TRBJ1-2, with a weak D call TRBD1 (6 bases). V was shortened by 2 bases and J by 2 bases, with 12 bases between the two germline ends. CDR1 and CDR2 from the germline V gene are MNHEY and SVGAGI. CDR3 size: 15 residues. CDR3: CASSYTHGGNYGYTF. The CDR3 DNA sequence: TGTGCCAGCAGTTACACCCATGGGGGCAACTATGGCTACACCTTC.

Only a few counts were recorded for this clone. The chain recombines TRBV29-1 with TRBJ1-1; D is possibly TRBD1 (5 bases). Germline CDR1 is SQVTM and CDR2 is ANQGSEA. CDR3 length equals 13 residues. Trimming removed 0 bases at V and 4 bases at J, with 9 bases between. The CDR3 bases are TGCAGCGTTGAAGAGGGGACTGGCACTGAAGCTTTCTTT. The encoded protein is CSVEEGTGTEAFF.

The CDR3 DNA is TGCAGCGTTGAAGATCGGGACAGGGGGCCCGGGAACTATGGCTACACCTTC. Translated, it gives CSVEDRDRGPGNYGYTF. The V and J genes are TRBV29-1 and TRBJ1-2, with 12 bases fitting TRBD1. V lost 0 bases and J lost 2; bases outside the gene matches: 7. The germline V gene has CDR1 SQVTM and CDR2 ANQGSEA. This CDR3 region has 17 residues.

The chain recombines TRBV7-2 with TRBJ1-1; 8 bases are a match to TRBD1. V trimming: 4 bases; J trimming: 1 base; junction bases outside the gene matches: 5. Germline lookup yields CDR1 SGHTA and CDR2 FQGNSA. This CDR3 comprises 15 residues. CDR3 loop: CASSSTGTGNTEAFF. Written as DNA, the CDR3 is TGTGCCAGCAGCTCAACCGGGACAGGGAACACTGAAGCTTTCTTT. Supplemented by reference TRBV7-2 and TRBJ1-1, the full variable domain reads GAGVSQSPSNKVTEKGKDVELRCDPISGHTALYWYRQSLGQGLEFLIYFQGNSAPDKSGLPSDRFSAERTGGSVSTLTIQRTQQEDSAVYLCASSSTGTGNTEAFFGQGTRLTVV.

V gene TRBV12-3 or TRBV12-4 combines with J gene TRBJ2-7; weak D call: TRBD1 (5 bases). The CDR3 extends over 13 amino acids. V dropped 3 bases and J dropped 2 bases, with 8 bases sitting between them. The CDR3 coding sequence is TGTGCCAGCAGTTTTGGACACCCCTACGAGCAGTACTTC. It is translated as CASSFGHPYEQYF.

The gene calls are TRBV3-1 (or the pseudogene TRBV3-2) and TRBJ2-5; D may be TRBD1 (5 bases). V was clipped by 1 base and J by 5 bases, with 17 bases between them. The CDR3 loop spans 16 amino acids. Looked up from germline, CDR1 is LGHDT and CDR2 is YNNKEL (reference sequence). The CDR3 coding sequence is TGTGCCAGCAGCCAAGCCCTAGGGGTCGTGATCGAGACCCAGTACTTC. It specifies CASSQALGVVIETQYF.

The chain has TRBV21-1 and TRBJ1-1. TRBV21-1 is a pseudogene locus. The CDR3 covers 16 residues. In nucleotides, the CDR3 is TGTGCCAGCAGCCCCGAGGGAGGGGCGCCGTGGACTGAAGCTTTCTTT. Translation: CASSPEGGAPWTEAFF.

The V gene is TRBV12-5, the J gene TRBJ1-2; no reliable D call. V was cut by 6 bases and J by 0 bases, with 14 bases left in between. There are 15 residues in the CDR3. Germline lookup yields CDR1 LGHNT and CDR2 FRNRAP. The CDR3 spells CASGASGFSNYGYTF. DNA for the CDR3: TGTGCTAGTGGAGCGTCGGGATTCTCTAACTATGGCTACACCTTC.

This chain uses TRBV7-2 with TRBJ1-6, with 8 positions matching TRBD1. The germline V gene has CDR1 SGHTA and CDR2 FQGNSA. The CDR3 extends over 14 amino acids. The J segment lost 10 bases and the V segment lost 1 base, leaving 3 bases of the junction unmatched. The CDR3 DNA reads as TGTGCCAGCAGCTTAGAGACAGGGGAATCACCCCTCCACTTT. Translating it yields CASSLETGESPLHF.

The CDR3 spells CASSPLLAGGLETQYF. CDR3 nucleotides: TGTGCCAGCAGCCCCTTACTAGCGGGAGGTTTGGAGACCCAGTACTTC. J is TRBJ2-5 and V is TRBV6-2 or TRBV6-3; 12 nucleotides match TRBD2. CDR3 size: 16 residues. Germline-derived CDR1 and CDR2 are MNHEY and SVGEGT. The J segment lost 5 bases and the V segment lost 6 bases, leaving 10 bases of the junction unmatched.

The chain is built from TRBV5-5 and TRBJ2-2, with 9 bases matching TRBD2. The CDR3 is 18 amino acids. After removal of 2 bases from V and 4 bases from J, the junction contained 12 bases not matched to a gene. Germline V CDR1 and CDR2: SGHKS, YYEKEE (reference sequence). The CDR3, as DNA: TGTGCCAGCAGCTTTTCGGTAGCGGGAGAGTGGGGCACCGGGGAGCTGTTTTTT. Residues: CASSFSVAGEWGTGELFF.

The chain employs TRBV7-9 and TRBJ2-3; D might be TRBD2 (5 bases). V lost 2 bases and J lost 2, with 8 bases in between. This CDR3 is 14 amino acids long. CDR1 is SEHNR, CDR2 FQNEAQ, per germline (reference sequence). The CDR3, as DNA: TGTGCCAGCAGCTTATTTCTAGCCACAGATACGCAGTATTTT. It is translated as CASSLFLATDTQYF.

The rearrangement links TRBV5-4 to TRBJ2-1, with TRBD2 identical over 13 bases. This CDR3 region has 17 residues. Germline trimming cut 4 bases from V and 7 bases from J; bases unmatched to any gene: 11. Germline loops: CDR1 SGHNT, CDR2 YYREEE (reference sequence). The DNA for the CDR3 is TGTGCCAGCAGCGGCCGTCGACTAGCGGGAGGTGAAAATGAGCAGTTCTTC. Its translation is CASSGRRLAGGENEQFF.

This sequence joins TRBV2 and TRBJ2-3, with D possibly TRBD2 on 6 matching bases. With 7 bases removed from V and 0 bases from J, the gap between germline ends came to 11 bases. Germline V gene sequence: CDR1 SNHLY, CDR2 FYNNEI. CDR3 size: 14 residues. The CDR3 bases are TGTGCCAGCACCCTAGCGACTAGCACAGATACGCAGTATTTT. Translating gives CASTLATSTDTQYF.

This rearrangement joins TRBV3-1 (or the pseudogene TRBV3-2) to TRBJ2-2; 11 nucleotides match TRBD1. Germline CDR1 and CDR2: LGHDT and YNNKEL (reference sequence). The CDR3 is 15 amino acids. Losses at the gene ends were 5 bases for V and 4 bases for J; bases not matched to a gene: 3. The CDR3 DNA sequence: TGTGCCAGCAGCTTGGACAGGGGGCCCACCGGGGAGCTGTTTTTT. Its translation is CASSLDRGPTGELFF.

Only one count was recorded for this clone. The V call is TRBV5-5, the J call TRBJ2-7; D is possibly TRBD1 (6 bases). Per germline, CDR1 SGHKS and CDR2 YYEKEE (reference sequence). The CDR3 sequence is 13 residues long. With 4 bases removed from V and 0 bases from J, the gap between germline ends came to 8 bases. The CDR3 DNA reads TGTGCCAGCAGCCGGGACAACTCCTACGAGCAGTACTTC. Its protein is CASSRDNSYEQYF.

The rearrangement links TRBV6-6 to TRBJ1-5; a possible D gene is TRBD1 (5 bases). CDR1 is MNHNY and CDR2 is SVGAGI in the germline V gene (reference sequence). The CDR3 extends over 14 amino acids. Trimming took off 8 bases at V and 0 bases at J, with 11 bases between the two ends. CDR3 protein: CASLGAYSNQPQHF. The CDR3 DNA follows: TGTGCCAGCCTAGGGGCGTATAGCAATCAGCCCCAGCATTTT.

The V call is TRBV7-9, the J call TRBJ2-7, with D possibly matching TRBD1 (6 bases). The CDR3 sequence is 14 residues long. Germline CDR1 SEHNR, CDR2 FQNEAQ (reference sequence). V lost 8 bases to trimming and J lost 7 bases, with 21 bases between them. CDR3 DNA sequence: TGTGCCAGCGGGGTGGGGGCCCGCCCGGGGGAGCAGTACTTC. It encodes CASGVGARPGEQYF.

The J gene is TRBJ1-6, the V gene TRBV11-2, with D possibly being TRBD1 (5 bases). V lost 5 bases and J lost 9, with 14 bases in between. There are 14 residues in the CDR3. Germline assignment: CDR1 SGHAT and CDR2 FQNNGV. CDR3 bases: TGTGCCAGCAGCCCGCAATCGGGGGGTTCACCCCTCCACTTT. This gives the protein CASSPQSGGSPLHF.

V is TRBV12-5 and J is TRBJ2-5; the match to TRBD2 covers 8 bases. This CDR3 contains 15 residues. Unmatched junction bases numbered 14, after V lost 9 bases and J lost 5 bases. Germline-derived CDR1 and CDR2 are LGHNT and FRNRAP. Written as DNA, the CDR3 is TGTGCTAGCCTGAGGGAGCGGGGGCGTAGGGAGACCCAGTACTTC. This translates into CASLRERGRRETQYF.

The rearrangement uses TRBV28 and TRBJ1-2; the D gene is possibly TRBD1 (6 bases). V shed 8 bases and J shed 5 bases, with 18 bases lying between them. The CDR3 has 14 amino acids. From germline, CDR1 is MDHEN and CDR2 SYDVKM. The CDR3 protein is CASAPGQRVYGYTF. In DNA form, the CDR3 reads TGTGCCAGCGCTCCGGGACAAAGGGTATATGGCTACACCTTC.

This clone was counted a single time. The CDR3 DNA is TGCGCCAGCAGCCCTAACTTGTTGGAGCAGTACTTC. This sequence encodes CASSPNLLEQYF. This chain connects TRBV5-1 to TRBJ2-7; no clear D gene. Germline V gene data show CDR1 as SGHRS and CDR2 as YFSETQ. V shed 4 bases and J shed 7 bases, with 12 bases lying between them. This CDR3 contains 12 residues.

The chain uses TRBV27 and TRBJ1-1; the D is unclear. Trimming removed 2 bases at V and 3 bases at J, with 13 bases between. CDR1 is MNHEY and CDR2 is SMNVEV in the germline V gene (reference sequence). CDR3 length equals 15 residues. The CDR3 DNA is TGTGCCAGCAGTTTAAGGAGCAGAGGAGACACTGAAGCTTTCTTT. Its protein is CASSLRSRGDTEAFF.

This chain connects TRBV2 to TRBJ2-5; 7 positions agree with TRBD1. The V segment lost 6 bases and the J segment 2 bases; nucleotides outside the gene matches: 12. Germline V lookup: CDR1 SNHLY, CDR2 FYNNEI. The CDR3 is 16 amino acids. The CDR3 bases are TGTGCCAGCAGCCAAAACCTCGGGACAGCGCAAGAGACCCAGTACTTC. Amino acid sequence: CASSQNLGTAQETQYF.